This record looks at one T cell receptor (beta chain) sequence and its context. What it binds is not known. Germline V gene sequence: CDR1 SGHTA, CDR2 FQGNSA. The CDR3 contains 15 residues. The entry originates in a study of T cells expressing NK-cell markers. Whole-study findings and limits: Questions lingered over whether expanded NKG2C+ T cell clones were HCMV-specific. These clonotypes, the leaders elsewhere, also led the CD3+CD56-NKG2C+ fraction in several donors.

No DNA is given; TCRdb re-called the 5' RACE reads and lists each CDR3 protein once. The listing records roughly 450,000 distinct CDR3 sequences. This TCR came from a woman aged 45-65 years in good health. The rearrangement links TRBV7-2 to TRBJ2-1; TCRdb selects TRBD1, and the lack of DNA leaves this call unchecked. The sample was blood T cells: a sorted CD56 or NKG2C T cell subset, CD4+ or CD8+ T cells, or bulk PBMC T cells (not recorded which). The CDR3 here is CASSDEGQGYNEQFF.